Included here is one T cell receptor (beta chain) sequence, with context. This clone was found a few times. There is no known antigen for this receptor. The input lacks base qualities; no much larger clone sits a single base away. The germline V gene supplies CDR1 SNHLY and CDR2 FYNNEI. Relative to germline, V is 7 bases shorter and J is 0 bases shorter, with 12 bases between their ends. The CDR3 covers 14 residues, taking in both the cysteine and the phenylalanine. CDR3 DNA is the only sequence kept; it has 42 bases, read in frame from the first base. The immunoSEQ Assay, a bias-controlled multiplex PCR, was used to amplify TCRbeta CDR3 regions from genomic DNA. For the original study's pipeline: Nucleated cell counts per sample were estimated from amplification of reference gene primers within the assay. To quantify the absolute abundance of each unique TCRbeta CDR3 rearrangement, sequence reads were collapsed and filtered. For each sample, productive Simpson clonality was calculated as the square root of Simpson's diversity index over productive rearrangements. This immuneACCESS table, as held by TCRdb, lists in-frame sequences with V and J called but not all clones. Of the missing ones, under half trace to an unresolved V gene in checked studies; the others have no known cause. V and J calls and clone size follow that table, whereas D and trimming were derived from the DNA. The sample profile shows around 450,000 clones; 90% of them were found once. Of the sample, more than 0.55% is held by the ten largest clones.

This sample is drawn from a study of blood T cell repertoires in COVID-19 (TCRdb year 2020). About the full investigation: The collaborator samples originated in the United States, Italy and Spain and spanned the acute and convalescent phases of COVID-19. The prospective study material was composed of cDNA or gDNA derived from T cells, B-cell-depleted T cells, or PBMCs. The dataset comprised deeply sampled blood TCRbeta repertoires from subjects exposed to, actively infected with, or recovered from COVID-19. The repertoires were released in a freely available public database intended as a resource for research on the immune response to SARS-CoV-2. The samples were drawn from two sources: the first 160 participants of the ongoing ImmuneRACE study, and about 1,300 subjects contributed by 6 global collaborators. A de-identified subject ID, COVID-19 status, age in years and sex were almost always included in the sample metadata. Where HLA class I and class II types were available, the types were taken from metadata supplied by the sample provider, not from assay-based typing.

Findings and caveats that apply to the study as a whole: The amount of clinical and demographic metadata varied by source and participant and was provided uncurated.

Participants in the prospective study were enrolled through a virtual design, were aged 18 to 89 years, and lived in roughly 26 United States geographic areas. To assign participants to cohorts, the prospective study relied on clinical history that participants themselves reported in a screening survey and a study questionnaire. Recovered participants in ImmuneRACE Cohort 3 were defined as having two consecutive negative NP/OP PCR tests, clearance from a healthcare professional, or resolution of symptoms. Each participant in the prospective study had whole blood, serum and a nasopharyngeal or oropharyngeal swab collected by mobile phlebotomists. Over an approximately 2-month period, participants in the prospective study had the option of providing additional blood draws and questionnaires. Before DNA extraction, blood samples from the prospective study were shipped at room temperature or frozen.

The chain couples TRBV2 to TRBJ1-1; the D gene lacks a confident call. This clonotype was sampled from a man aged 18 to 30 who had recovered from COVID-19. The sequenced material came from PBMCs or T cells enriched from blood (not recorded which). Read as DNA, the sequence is TGTGCCAGCAACCGGGAAGGTGTGAACACTGAAGCTTTCTTT. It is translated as CASNREGVNTEAFF.